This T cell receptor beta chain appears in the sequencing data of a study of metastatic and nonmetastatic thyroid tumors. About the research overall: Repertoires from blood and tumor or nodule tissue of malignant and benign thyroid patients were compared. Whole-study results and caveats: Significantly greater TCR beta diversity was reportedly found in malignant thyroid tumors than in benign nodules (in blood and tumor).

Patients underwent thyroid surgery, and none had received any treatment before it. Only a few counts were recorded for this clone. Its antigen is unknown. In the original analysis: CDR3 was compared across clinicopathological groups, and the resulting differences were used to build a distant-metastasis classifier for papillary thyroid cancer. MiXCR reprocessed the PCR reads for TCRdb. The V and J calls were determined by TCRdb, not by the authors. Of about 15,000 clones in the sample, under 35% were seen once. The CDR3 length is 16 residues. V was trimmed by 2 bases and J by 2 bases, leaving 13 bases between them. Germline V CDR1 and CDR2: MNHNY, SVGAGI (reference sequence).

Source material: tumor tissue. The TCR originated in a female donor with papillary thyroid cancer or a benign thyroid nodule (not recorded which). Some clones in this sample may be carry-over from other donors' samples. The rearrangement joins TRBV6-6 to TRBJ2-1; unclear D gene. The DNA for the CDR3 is TGTGCCAGCAGTTACAGGGAATGGAGTACCTACAATGAGCAGTTCTTC. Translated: CASSYREWSTYNEQFF.